These T cell receptor beta chains were read from a single sample in a study of OX40 agonist ivuxolimab in advanced cancers. TCRdb keeps only in-frame clones here, not all; method: immunoSEQ multiplex PCR. Of about 40,000 clones in the sample, roughly four fifths were seen once. Material: CD4+ or CD8+ T cells sorted from blood, obtained in a trial of the OX40 agonist ivuxolimab. The receptors come from an adult with an advanced solid tumor such as melanoma, head and neck, liver or kidney cancer. Each CDR3 is given with its conserved first and last residue. Fields, in order: J gene, V gene, D gene, clone size, CDR3 length, CDR3 protein, CDR3 DNA. A D gene is named only where the DNA matches it firmly. Part of the rows lack a size; the others show once, few, many or a class for expanded clones.

j_gene: TRBJ2-7; v_gene: TRBV11-2; d_gene: -; abundance: -; len: 15; CDR3aa: CASSPHQGISYEQYF; CDR3nt: TGTGCCAGCAGCCCCCACCAGGGGATCTCCTACGAGCAGTACTTC
j_gene: TRBJ2-2; v_gene: TRBV7-8; d_gene: TRBD1; abundance: few; len: 14; CDR3aa: CASRTRQGTGELFF; CDR3nt: TGTGCCAGCAGAACAAGACAGGGAACCGGGGAGCTGTTTTTT
j_gene: TRBJ1-3; v_gene: TRBV11-2; d_gene: -; abundance: once; len: 16; CDR3aa: CASSLEGKLSGNTIYF; CDR3nt: TGTGCCAGCAGCTTAGAGGGAAAACTCTCTGGAAACACCATATATTTT
j_gene: TRBJ1-3; v_gene: TRBV9; d_gene: TRBD1; abundance: few; len: 15; CDR3aa: CASSEQGISGNTIYF; CDR3nt: TGTGCCAGCAGCGAACAGGGGATCTCTGGAAACACCATATATTTT
j_gene: TRBJ1-2; v_gene: TRBV9; d_gene: TRBD1; abundance: -; len: 16; CDR3aa: CASSDNNRGLVYGYTF; CDR3nt: TGTGCCAGCAGCGATAATAACAGGGGGCTCGTTTATGGCTACACCTTC
j_gene: TRBJ2-7; v_gene: TRBV7-9; d_gene: TRBD2; abundance: -; len: 15; CDR3aa: CASSLSGGSLYEQYF; CDR3nt: TGTGCCAGCAGTCTGAGCGGGGGTTCCCTCTACGAGCAGTACTTC
j_gene: TRBJ2-2; v_gene: TRBV10-2; d_gene: TRBD2; abundance: -; len: 15; CDR3aa: CASMLAGVRTGELFF; CDR3nt: TGCGCCAGCATGCTAGCGGGAGTTCGCACCGGGGAGCTGTTTTTT
j_gene: TRBJ2-7; v_gene: TRBV21-1; d_gene: -; abundance: -; len: 14; CDR3aa: CASSKCNSFHEQYF; CDR3nt: TGTGCCAGCAGCAAATGTAACAGCTTCCACGAGCAGTACTTC
j_gene: TRBJ2-2; v_gene: TRBV28; d_gene: -; abundance: -; len: 14; CDR3aa: CASKGVQNTGELFF; CDR3nt: TGTGCCAGCAAGGGGGTCCAGAACACCGGGGAGCTGTTTTTT
j_gene: TRBJ2-5; v_gene: TRBV7-5; d_gene: -; abundance: -; len: 21; CDR3aa: CARSPPLTLVYRDRGRETQYF; CDR3nt: TGTGCCAGAAGCCCTCCCCTCACACTCGTATACCGGGACAGGGGACGGGAGACCCAGTACTTC
j_gene: TRBJ2-7; v_gene: TRBV6-1; d_gene: -; abundance: -; len: 13; CDR3aa: CASSGDGGYEQYF; CDR3nt: TGTGCCAGCAGTGGAGACGGAGGATACGAGCAGTACTTC
j_gene: TRBJ2-5; v_gene: TRBV18; d_gene: -; abundance: -; len: 12; CDR3aa: CASSRPMETQYF; CDR3nt: TGTGCCAGCTCACGACCGATGGAGACCCAGTACTTC
j_gene: TRBJ2-3; v_gene: TRBV11-3; d_gene: -; abundance: -; len: 13; CDR3aa: CASSHANTDTQYF; CDR3nt: TGTGCCAGCAGCCATGCTAACACAGATACGCAGTATTTT
j_gene: TRBJ1-5; v_gene: TRBV19; d_gene: -; abundance: -; len: 15; CDR3aa: CASISAGYSNQPQHF; CDR3nt: TGTGCCAGTATATCCGCGGGTTATAGCAATCAGCCCCAGCATTTT
j_gene: TRBJ2-7; v_gene: TRBV5-6; d_gene: TRBD1; abundance: -; len: 15; CDR3aa: CASSLPGTAAYEQYF; CDR3nt: TGTGCCAGCAGCTTGCCTGGGACAGCCGCCTACGAGCAGTACTTC
j_gene: TRBJ2-2; v_gene: TRBV6-9; d_gene: TRBD2; abundance: -; len: 14; CDR3aa: CASRLAGGTGELFF; CDR3nt: TGTGCCAGTAGACTAGCGGGAGGAACCGGGGAGCTGTTTTTT
j_gene: TRBJ2-5; v_gene: TRBV28; d_gene: -; abundance: -; len: 12; CDR3aa: CASSILEETQYF; CDR3nt: TGTGCCAGCAGTATACTAGAAGAGACCCAGTACTTC
j_gene: TRBJ2-5; v_gene: TRBV7-8; d_gene: -; abundance: once; len: 12; CDR3aa: CASRGPLGTQYF; CDR3nt: TGTGCCAGCAGGGGACCCCTGGGGACCCAGTACTTC
j_gene: TRBJ2-7; v_gene: TRBV27; d_gene: -; abundance: -; len: 14; CDR3aa: CASGLFTDSYEQYF; CDR3nt: TGTGCCAGCGGCCTATTCACCGACAGCTACGAGCAGTACTTC
j_gene: TRBJ2-7; v_gene: TRBV5-8; d_gene: -; abundance: -; len: 15; CDR3aa: CASSWGAGQNYEQYF; CDR3nt: TGTGCCAGCAGCTGGGGGGCGGGTCAGAACTACGAGCAGTACTTC
j_gene: TRBJ2-1; v_gene: TRBV18; d_gene: TRBD2; abundance: -; len: 17; CDR3aa: CASSPLGGGGSYNEQFF; CDR3nt: TGTGCCAGCTCACCACTTGGCGGGGGTGGCTCCTACAATGAGCAGTTCTTC
j_gene: TRBJ2-5; v_gene: TRBV28; d_gene: -; abundance: -; len: 14; CDR3aa: CASARSGGLKTQYF; CDR3nt: TGTGCCAGCGCCCGGTCTGGGGGTCTGAAGACCCAGTACTTC
j_gene: TRBJ2-3; v_gene: TRBV30; d_gene: -; abundance: -; len: 13; CDR3aa: CAWSVMRPDTQYF; CDR3nt: TGTGCCTGGAGTGTAATGAGGCCAGATACGCAGTATTTT
j_gene: TRBJ2-5; v_gene: TRBV10-3; d_gene: TRBD2; abundance: few; len: 16; CDR3aa: CAISEFAGGGRETQYF; CDR3nt: TGTGCCATCAGTGAGTTCGCGGGAGGAGGGCGGGAGACCCAGTACTTC
j_gene: TRBJ2-7; v_gene: TRBV6-1; d_gene: -; abundance: -; len: 13; CDR3aa: CASSVRDVNEQYF; CDR3nt: TGTGCCAGCAGTGTCAGGGACGTCAACGAGCAGTACTTC
j_gene: TRBJ2-3; v_gene: TRBV7-6; d_gene: TRBD2; abundance: -; len: 17; CDR3aa: CASTLGGGTGGTDTQYF; CDR3nt: TGTGCCAGCACTCTCGGCGGGGGGACCGGGGGAACAGATACGCAGTATTTT
j_gene: TRBJ2-3; v_gene: TRBV6-6; d_gene: -; abundance: -; len: 15; CDR3aa: CASRILQDTTDTQYF; CDR3nt: TGTGCCAGCAGAATATTGCAGGACACCACAGATACGCAGTATTTT
j_gene: TRBJ2-7; v_gene: TRBV28; d_gene: -; abundance: -; len: 17; CDR3aa: CASSLPSFSGGSYEQYF; CDR3nt: TGTGCCAGCAGTTTACCCAGCTTTAGTGGGGGGTCCTACGAGCAGTACTTC
j_gene: TRBJ2-3; v_gene: TRBV13; d_gene: -; abundance: -; len: 16; CDR3aa: CASRLRASVSTDTQYF; CDR3nt: TGTGCCAGCAGGTTGCGGGCCTCCGTGAGCACAGATACGCAGTATTTT
j_gene: TRBJ2-5; v_gene: TRBV5-6; d_gene: -; abundance: few; len: 14; CDR3aa: CASSTYGSGETQYF; CDR3nt: TGTGCCAGCAGCACCTATGGCAGCGGAGAGACCCAGTACTTC
j_gene: TRBJ1-1; v_gene: TRBV10-3; d_gene: -; abundance: -; len: 13; CDR3aa: CAISVGGVTEAFF; CDR3nt: TGTGCCATCAGTGTAGGTGGGGTAACTGAAGCTTTCTTT
j_gene: TRBJ1-5; v_gene: TRBV11-2; d_gene: -; abundance: -; len: 14; CDR3aa: CASSSGRGDQPQHF; CDR3nt: TGTGCCAGCAGCTCAGGGAGGGGGGACCAGCCCCAGCATTTT
j_gene: TRBJ2-5; v_gene: TRBV27; d_gene: TRBD1; abundance: -; len: 15; CDR3aa: CASSPGTAHQETQYF; CDR3nt: TGTGCCAGCAGTCCAGGGACAGCACATCAAGAGACCCAGTACTTC
j_gene: TRBJ2-3; v_gene: TRBV5-4; d_gene: -; abundance: -; len: 13; CDR3aa: CASSLGTGDTQYF; CDR3nt: TGTGCCAGCAGCTTGGGAACGGGGGATACGCAGTATTTT
j_gene: TRBJ1-1; v_gene: TRBV19; d_gene: TRBD1; abundance: -; len: 13; CDR3aa: CASSSRGLTEAFF; CDR3nt: TGTGCCAGTAGTAGCAGGGGGCTCACTGAAGCTTTCTTT
j_gene: TRBJ2-2; v_gene: TRBV7-9; d_gene: -; abundance: few; len: 15; CDR3aa: CASSPTTANTGELFF; CDR3nt: TGTGCCAGCAGCCCGACCACAGCGAACACCGGGGAGCTGTTTTTT
j_gene: TRBJ2-1; v_gene: TRBV6-5; d_gene: TRBD2; abundance: -; len: 15; CDR3aa: CASRTAGESYNEQFF; CDR3nt: TGTGCCAGCAGGACAGCGGGAGAGTCCTACAATGAGCAGTTCTTC